Shown below are 11 T cell receptor beta chains from a single sample sequenced in a study of blood T cells in healthy people across ages. Through a sample-barcoded 5' primer and a J-beta primer mix, a second PCR was run for about 7 to 12 cycles. TCRdb ran MiXCR on the 5' RACE reads and lists one entry per CDR3 protein. The sample includes 850,000 or so distinct CDR3 sequences, under 30% of them seen just once. Sequencing was performed on blood. These receptors were taken from a woman older than 75 in good health.

This clonotype was counted at least ten times. This chain joins TRBV20-1 and TRBJ2-3, with D perhaps assigned TRBD1 or TRBD2 (6 bases each). CDR1 is DFQATT, CDR2 SNEGSKA, per germline (reference sequence). With 6 bases removed from V and 1 base from J, the gap between germline ends came to 14 bases. The CDR3 is 14 amino acids. For the CDR3, the DNA is TGCAGTGCCCTCCTCGGGGGCGGCACAGATACGCAGTATTTT. Protein: CSALLGGGTDTQYF.

This clonotype was counted ten times or more. The chain employs TRBV28 and TRBJ2-7; perhaps TRBD2 as D (7 bases). The germline gives CDR1 MDHEN, CDR2 SYDVKM. V lost 7 bases and J 4 bases, leaving 11 bases between the germline ends. CDR3 size: 12 residues. CDR3 DNA: TGTGCCAGCACAAGGGGGGGGTACGAGCAGTACTTC. Protein: CASTRGGYEQYF.

V is TRBV3-1 and J is TRBJ2-5; TRBD2 matches 11 bases. This CDR3 is built from 17 residues. Per germline, CDR1 LGHDT and CDR2 YNNKEL (reference sequence). V lost 2 bases, J lost 6 bases, and 11 bases stayed unmatched. Here the CDR3 reads CASSQFFLSGGAQTQYF. In nucleotides, the CDR3 is TGTGCCAGCAGCCAATTTTTTCTTAGCGGGGGGGCCCAGACCCAGTACTTC.

The chain joins TRBV5-1 to TRBJ2-7, with 8 bases identical to TRBD1. V gave up 0 bases and J gave up 7 bases; unmatched junction bases: 9. The V gene's germline CDR1 is SGHRS and CDR2 YFSETQ. This CDR3 contains 15 residues. The CDR3 DNA sequence: TGCGCCAGCAGCTTGGCGACAGGGGAGGCTTTGGAGCAGTACTTC. This sequence encodes CASSLATGEALEQYF.

The rearrangement uses TRBV20-1 and TRBJ1-4, with TRBD1 as a possible D gene (6 bases). The germline gives CDR1 DFQATT, CDR2 SNEGSKA (reference sequence). The CDR3 is 13 amino acids. The V and J ends lost 5 bases and 6 bases respectively, with 13 bases between them. The CDR3 DNA is TGCAGTGCTGTCCAGGGGAGACATGAAAAACTGTTTTTT. Translating gives CSAVQGRHEKLFF.

This sequence joins TRBV5-6 and TRBJ1-6; weak D call: TRBD1 (5 bases). Trimming shortened V by 3 bases and J by 8 bases, and 12 bases separated the two germline ends. Germline V gives CDR1 SGHDT, CDR2 YYEEEE. The length of the CDR3 is 14 residues. The CDR3 loop is CASSWGVTDSPLHF. CDR3 bases: TGTGCCAGCAGCTGGGGGGTAACCGATTCACCCCTCCACTTT.

The table lists this clonotype with a few counts. Just one base apart from a much larger clone, this may be a read error. V and J are TRBV7-2 and TRBJ2-5; D possibly matches TRBD1 or TRBD2 (5 bases each). CDR1 and CDR2 (germline): SGHTA, FQGNSA. The CDR3 loop spans 14 amino acids. V was pared by 1 base and J by 11 bases, with 17 bases between. The CDR3 coding sequence is TGTGCCAGCAGCTTAGAACCCTCGGGGCTGGAGCAGTACTTC. It yields the protein CASSLEPSGLEQYF.

Many counts were recorded for this clonotype. The chain recombines TRBV7-2 with TRBJ1-2; D might be TRBD1 (5 bases). Deletions cut 0 bases from V and 5 bases from J, with 10 bases between. The CDR3 is 14 amino acids. Looked up from germline, CDR1 is SGHTA and CDR2 is FQGNSA. In nucleotides, the CDR3 is TGTGCCAGCAGCTTAGCGGGAGGGGAGTATGGCTACACCTTC. Protein: CASSLAGGEYGYTF.

The chain links TRBV9 to TRBJ1-1; TRBD1 might be the D (6 bases). This CDR3 contains 15 residues. Germline V gene lookup returns CDR1 SGDLS and CDR2 YYNGEE. V was trimmed by 4 bases and J by 5 bases, leaving 18 bases between them. The CDR3 DNA reads TGTGCCAGCAGCCCTTGGGGGGCGCGAATGACTGAAGCTTTCTTT. It yields the protein CASSPWGARMTEAFF.

The V call is TRBV30, the J call TRBJ2-5, with D unresolved. The length of the CDR3 is 13 residues. Germline V lookup: CDR1 GTSNPN, CDR2 SVGIG (reference sequence). The V and J ends lost 4 bases and 0 bases respectively, with 9 bases between them. In DNA, the CDR3 is TGTGCCTGGAATCAGTGGGACCAAGAGACCCAGTACTTC. Residues: CAWNQWDQETQYF.

CDR3 nucleotide sequence: TGTGCCACCAGCAGTGCTAGCGGGGCCTACGAGCAGTACTTC. Protein: CATSSASGAYEQYF. This chain joins TRBV15 and TRBJ2-7; the match to TRBD2 covers 9 bases. Germline-derived CDR1 and CDR2 are LNHNV and YYDKDF (reference sequence). This CDR3 contains 14 residues. The ends lost 3 bases at V and 2 bases at J; junction bases unmatched: 2.